Below are 22 T cell receptor beta chains sequenced from a single sample in a study of T-cell reconstitution after alpha-beta-depleted transplantation in children. Library preparation (for TCRbeta) was performed with unique molecular identifiers. Each CDR3 protein gets one entry after TCRdb re-called the PCR reads with MiXCR. In the table there are about 290,000 distinct CDR3 sequences, 9.5% to 13% of which are singletons. Material: PBMCs, obtained before TCRalphabeta/CD19-depleted stem cell transplant. The receptors derive from a boy in the first two years of life with acute myeloid leukemia, due to receive a stem cell transplant.

The J gene is TRBJ2-1, the V gene TRBV7-9; 8 bases fit TRBD2. The germline V gene has CDR1 SEHNR and CDR2 FQNEAQ (reference sequence). V dropped 1 base and J dropped 7; count of bases not matched to a gene: 6. The CDR3 runs 15 residues. The CDR3 sequence is CASSLVRGGLNEQFF. The CDR3 DNA follows: TGTGCCAGCAGCTTAGTACGGGGGGGCCTTAATGAGCAGTTCTTC.

In its sample, this clonotype was seen many times. The junction departs from the called germline gene at one end, perhaps through a read error. This chain connects TRBV14 to TRBJ2-3; 10 bases match TRBD2. Germline V gene lookup returns CDR1 SGHDN and CDR2 FVKESK. The CDR3 has 21 residues. The CDR3 loop reads CASSQCLGQRLAGVCTDTHYF. In DNA, the CDR3 is TGTGCCAGCAGCCAATGCCTGGGACAGCGCCTAGCGGGGGTCTGCACAGATACGCACTATTTT.

This clonotype was seen only a few times. DNA for the CDR3: TGTGCCAGCAGCTTGATTGGCCGGTCGAACACTGAAGCTTTCTTT. Protein sequence: CASSLIGRSNTEAFF. V gene TRBV7-2 combines with J gene TRBJ1-1, with D unclear. The germline V gene encodes CDR1 SGHTA and CDR2 FQGNSA. The CDR3 has 15 residues. The V and J ends lost 3 bases and 1 base respectively, with 12 bases between them.

This clonotype has a count of ten or more. The chain couples TRBV13 to TRBJ2-1; TRBD2 agrees at 11 bases. CDR1 is PRHDT, CDR2 FYEKMQ, per germline (reference sequence). The V segment lost 5 bases and the J segment 2 bases; nucleotides outside the gene matches: 11. The CDR3 is 18 residues long. CDR3 coding DNA: TGTGCCAGCAGCATCCACGGGACTAGCGGATTCCCCTACAATGAGCAGTTCTTC. Amino acids: CASSIHGTSGFPYNEQFF.

The CDR3 spells CASSFRGRAVDTQYF. The CDR3 nucleotides read TGTGCCAGCAGCTTTCGCGGGAGGGCCGTCGATACGCAGTATTTT. V usage is TRBV7-6 and J usage is TRBJ2-3; the match to TRBD2 covers 9 bases. Unmatched junction bases numbered 7, after V lost 3 bases and J lost 6 bases. Germline loops: CDR1 SGHVS, CDR2 FNYEAQ. The CDR3 has 15 residues.

This clonotype was observed many times. The V gene is TRBV5-1, the J gene TRBJ2-1, with 8 bases identical to TRBD2. The germline V gene encodes CDR1 SGHRS and CDR2 YFSETQ. This CDR3 is built from 16 residues. V lost 0 bases and J lost 7; bases outside the gene matches: 9. For the CDR3, the DNA is TGCGCCAGCAGCTTGGACTCGGGAGGGCGTAGTAATGAGCAGTTCTTC. Protein: CASSLDSGGRSNEQFF.

The chain combines TRBV28 with TRBJ2-1, with 9 bases matching TRBD2. After removal of 2 bases from V and 1 base from J, the junction contained 6 bases not matched to a gene. CDR3 size: 17 residues. Germline CDR1 reads MDHEN; CDR2 reads SYDVKM. In DNA form, the CDR3 reads TGTGCCAGCAGTTTAGCGGCTAGCGGGATATCCTACAATGAGCAGTTCTTC. Translated: CASSLAASGISYNEQFF.

This clonotype was detected many times. The gene calls are TRBV7-2 and TRBJ2-1, with D possibly being TRBD2 (5 bases). The V and J ends lost 5 bases and 5 bases respectively, with 10 bases between them. The CDR3 has 13 amino acids. The germline gives CDR1 SGHTA, CDR2 FQGNSA. In DNA, the CDR3 is TGTGCCAGCAGCCCCCCGGGGAACAATGAGCAGTTCTTC. This codes for CASSPPGNNEQFF.

At least ten counts were recorded for this clonotype. The chain has TRBV5-1 and TRBJ2-2; D is ambiguous. Germline V gene data show CDR1 as SGHRS and CDR2 as YFSETQ. The CDR3 consists of 13 residues. V lost 5 bases and J lost 5, with 10 bases in between. The CDR3 protein is CASRSPETGELFF. In nucleotides, the CDR3 is TGCGCCAGCAGGTCCCCCGAAACCGGGGAGCTGTTTTTT. The full variable domain, with the rest looked up from reference TRBV5-1 and TRBJ2-2, is KAGVTQTPRYLIKTRGQQVTLSCSPISGHRSVSWYQQTPGQGLQFLFEYFSETQRNKGNFPGRFSGRQFSNSRSEMNVSTLELGDSALYLCASRSPETGELFFGEGSRLTVL.

This chain joins TRBV19 and TRBJ2-3; no clear D. Germline CDR1 LNHDA, CDR2 SQIVND (reference sequence). The V end lost 1 base, the J end lost 2 bases, and 7 bases lay between the germline ends. The CDR3 runs 14 residues. The CDR3 DNA is TGTGCCAGTAGTATAGGGGCACCCACAGATACGCAGTATTTT. Amino acid sequence: CASSIGAPTDTQYF.

To note about this clonotype: With a much larger clone just one base away, this may be a read error. This rearrangement joins TRBV2 to TRBJ2-2, with D unresolved. Germline CDR1 and CDR2: SNHLY and FYNNEI. V was pared by 4 bases and J by 4 bases, with 10 bases between. The CDR3 consists of 14 residues. For the CDR3, the DNA is TGTGCCAGCAGTGCTGATCAGGTCACCGGGGAGCTGTTTTTT. It is translated as CASSADQVTGELFF.

This clonotype was seen at least ten times. The V and J genes are TRBV20-1 and TRBJ2-7, with 7 nucleotides matching TRBD1. The CDR3 is 15 amino acids. Germline V CDR1 and CDR2: DFQATT, SNEGSKA (reference sequence). The J segment lost 0 bases and the V segment lost 0 bases, leaving 5 bases of the junction unmatched. The CDR3 DNA reads as TGCAGTGCTAGAGACGGGTGGACAGGCTCCTACGAGCAGTACTTC. Translated, it gives CSARDGWTGSYEQYF.

The sample holds a few counts of this clonotype. This chain uses TRBV12-5 with TRBJ1-3, with a tentative D call TRBD1 (5 bases). CDR3 length: 15 residues. The ends were cut back, 2 bases at V and 0 bases at J, with 8 bases in the middle. CDR1 is LGHNT and CDR2 is FRNRAP in the germline V gene. In DNA, the CDR3 is TGTGCTAGTGGTTTGCAGGGTAGCTCTGGAAACACCATATATTTT. It codes for CASGLQGSSGNTIYF.

The chain uses TRBV7-9 and TRBJ2-1; 8 nucleotides agree with TRBD2. The V gene end was trimmed by 5 bases and the J gene end by 1 base; junction bases not matched to a gene: 7. CDR3 length equals 16 residues. Germline loops: CDR1 SEHNR, CDR2 FQNEAQ (reference sequence). CDR3 protein: CASSRPGGISYNEQFF. CDR3 DNA: TGTGCCAGCAGCCGCCCGGGAGGGATTTCCTACAATGAGCAGTTCTTC.

This clonotype has at least ten counts. The rearrangement links TRBV7-3 to TRBJ2-1, with TRBD2 identical over 8 bases. Looked up from germline, CDR1 is SGHTA and CDR2 is FQGTGA. Germline trimming cut 5 bases from V and 9 bases from J; bases unmatched to any gene: 6. The CDR3 totals 13 residues. CDR3 sequence reads: CASSLGLAGEQFF. CDR3 nucleotides: TGTGCCAGCAGCCTAGGACTAGCCGGTGAGCAGTTCTTC.

As to this clonotype: Germline is not matched at one junction end, which may reflect a read error. The chain joins TRBV24-1 to TRBJ2-5; maybe TRBD1 (7 bases). The CDR3 is made up of 14 amino acids. CDR1 is KGHDR, CDR2 SFDVKD, per germline. The CDR3 nucleotides read TGTGCCACCAGTCTCTCAGGGGGGCAAGGGACCCAGTACTTC. Its protein product is CATSLSGGQGTQYF.

This clonotype was picked up many times. The chain has TRBV5-1 and TRBJ2-7; the D gene is possibly TRBD2 (7 bases). CDR1 is SGHRS and CDR2 is YFSETQ in the germline V gene. Trimming pared 2 bases from V and 0 bases from J, leaving 15 bases between. This CDR3 spans 16 amino acids. The CDR3 loop reads CASSFTRGAYSYEQYF. DNA of the CDR3: TGCGCCAGCAGCTTCACCCGGGGGGCTTACTCCTACGAGCAGTACTTC.

This clonotype was seen many times. The V call is TRBV7-2, the J call TRBJ2-1; 16 bases agree with TRBD2. J was trimmed by 7 bases and V by 6 bases; bases with no gene match: 9. CDR3 length equals 17 residues. Germline lookup yields CDR1 SGHTA and CDR2 FQGNSA. The CDR3 coding sequence is TGTGCCAGCAGGCCCGGGACTAGCGGGGGGGCGAGAAATGAGCAGTTCTTC. Its protein is CASRPGTSGGARNEQFF.

Ten or more counts support this clonotype. The chain uses TRBV24-1 and TRBJ1-3; 11 positions agree with TRBD1. Germline V gene sequence: CDR1 KGHDR, CDR2 SFDVKD. CDR3 length equals 16 residues. The junction had 3 bases not matched to a gene; V was cut back by 6 bases and J by 0 bases. This CDR3 is CATSPGTGGSGNTIYF. CDR3 DNA: TGTGCCACCAGTCCGGGGACAGGGGGCTCTGGAAACACCATATATTTT.

This clonotype was counted many times. The chain joins TRBV20-1 to TRBJ1-6; D remains ambiguous. This CDR3 has 16 residues. V was cut by 0 bases and J by 1 base, with 10 bases left in between. The V gene's germline CDR1 is DFQATT and CDR2 SNEGSKA (reference sequence). CDR3 nucleotide sequence: TGCAGTGCTAGAGATCGGGTGGGATCCTATAATTCACCCCTCCACTTT. This gives the protein CSARDRVGSYNSPLHF.

This clonotype occurred many times. This chain joins TRBV5-1 and TRBJ1-2; D is unclear. The V end lost 0 bases, the J end lost 4 bases, and 7 bases lay between the germline ends. Looked up from germline, CDR1 is SGHRS and CDR2 is YFSETQ. This CDR3 region has 13 residues. The CDR3 bases are TGCGCCAGCAGCTTGGATAACACCTATGGCTACACCTTC. It is translated as CASSLDNTYGYTF.

This clonotype appeared many times. J is TRBJ2-5 and V is TRBV15; 7 nucleotides agree with TRBD2. This CDR3 has 16 residues. From germline, CDR1 is LNHNV and CDR2 YYDKDF (reference sequence). V was clipped by 4 bases and J by 7 bases; unmatched bases: 15. The CDR3 region is CATSTTPGRAAGTQYF. CDR3 nucleotides: TGTGCCACCAGCACCACGCCAGGGAGGGCCGCGGGGACCCAGTACTTC. Filled out from reference TRBV15 and TRBJ2-5, the complete variable domain reads DAMVIQNPRYQVTQFGKPVTLSCSQTLNHNVMYWYQQKSSQAPKLLFHYYDKDFNNEADTPDNFQSRRPNTSFCFLDIRSPGLGDTAMYLCATSTTPGRAAGTQYFGPGTRLLVL.